The clone carrying this T cell receptor beta chain showed up just once. Antigen specificity is unknown. One end of the junction fails to match germline, which may point to a read error. TCRdb re-called the multiplex PCR reads through MiXCR, storing one row per CDR3 protein. The sample includes more than 250,000 distinct CDR3 sequences, over 30% of them seen just once. This CDR3 comprises 18 residues. This entry comes from a study of breast tumors, draining lymph nodes, adjacent tissues. Study conclusions and caveats: Data only fit, rather than demonstrated, lymph node origin of most tumor T cells. Luminal-like breast cancer showed significantly higher tumor–nontumor repertoire similarity than basal-like. Compared with lymph nodes, tumors were less diverse; compared with nontumor tissue, more.

Axillary draining lymph nodes of breast cancer patients supplied the node samples. The source of this sequence is a female donor with breast cancer. Some clones in this sample may be carry-over from other donors' samples. The J gene is TRBJ1-2, the V gene TRBV12-3 or TRBV12-4, with 7 bases that match TRBD1. Sequenced material: axillary lymph node tissue. CDR3 DNA sequence: TGTGCCAGCAGCCCAGGTAGAAATCCGGGACAGAATAACTGTGGCTACACCTTC. Amino acids: CASSPGRNPGQNNCGYTF.